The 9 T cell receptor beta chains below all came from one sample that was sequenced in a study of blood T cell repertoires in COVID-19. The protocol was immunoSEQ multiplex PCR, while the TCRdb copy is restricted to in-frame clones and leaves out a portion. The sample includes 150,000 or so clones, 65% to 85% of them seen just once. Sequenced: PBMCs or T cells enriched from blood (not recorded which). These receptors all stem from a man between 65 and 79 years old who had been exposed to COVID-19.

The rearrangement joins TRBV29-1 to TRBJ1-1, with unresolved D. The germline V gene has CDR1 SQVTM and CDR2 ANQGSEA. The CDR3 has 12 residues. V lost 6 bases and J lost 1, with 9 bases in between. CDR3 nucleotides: TGCAGCGTAAGGAGACCGAACACTGAAGCTTTCTTT. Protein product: CSVRRPNTEAFF.

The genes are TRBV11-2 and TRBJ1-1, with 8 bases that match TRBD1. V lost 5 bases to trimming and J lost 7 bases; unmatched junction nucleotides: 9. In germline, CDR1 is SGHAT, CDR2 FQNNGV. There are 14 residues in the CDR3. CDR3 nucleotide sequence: TGTGCCAGCAGCCCCCTCAGGGGGCGAGGTGAAGCTTTCTTT. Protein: CASSPLRGRGEAFF.

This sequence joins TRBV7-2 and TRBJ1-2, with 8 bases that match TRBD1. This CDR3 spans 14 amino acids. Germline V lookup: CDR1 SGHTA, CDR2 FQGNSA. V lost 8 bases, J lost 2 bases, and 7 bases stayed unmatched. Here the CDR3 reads CASGMDRANYGYTF. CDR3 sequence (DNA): TGTGCCAGCGGAATGGACAGGGCCAACTATGGCTACACCTTC. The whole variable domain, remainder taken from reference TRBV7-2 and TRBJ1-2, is GAGVSQSPSNKVTEKGKDVELRCDPISGHTALYWYRQSLGQGLEFLIYFQGNSAPDKSGLPSDRFSAERTGGSVSTLTIQRTQQEDSAVYLCASGMDRANYGYTFGSGTRLTVV.

The CDR3 coding sequence is TGCGCCAGCAGCTTGAGGGGGAGTCTCACAGATACGCAGTATTTT. Translation gives CASSLRGSLTDTQYF. The chain uses TRBV5-1 and TRBJ2-3, with a possible D match to TRBD1 (6 bases). Germline-derived CDR1 and CDR2 are SGHRS and YFSETQ. This CDR3 has 15 amino acids. Trimming stripped 1 base from V and 2 bases from J, with 11 bases between.

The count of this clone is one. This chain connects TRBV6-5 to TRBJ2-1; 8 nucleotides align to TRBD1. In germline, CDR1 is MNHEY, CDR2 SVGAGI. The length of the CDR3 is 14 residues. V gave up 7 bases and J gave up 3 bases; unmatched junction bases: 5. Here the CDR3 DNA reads TGTGCCAGCAAAAAGGGGACAGGCTACAATGAGCAGTTCTTC. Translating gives CASKKGTGYNEQFF.

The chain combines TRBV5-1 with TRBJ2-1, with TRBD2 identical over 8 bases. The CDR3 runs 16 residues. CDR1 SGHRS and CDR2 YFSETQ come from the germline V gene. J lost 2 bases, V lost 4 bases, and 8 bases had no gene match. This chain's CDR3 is CASSAFSGNPYNEQFF. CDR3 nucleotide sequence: TGCGCCAGCAGCGCGTTTAGCGGGAATCCCTACAATGAGCAGTTCTTC.

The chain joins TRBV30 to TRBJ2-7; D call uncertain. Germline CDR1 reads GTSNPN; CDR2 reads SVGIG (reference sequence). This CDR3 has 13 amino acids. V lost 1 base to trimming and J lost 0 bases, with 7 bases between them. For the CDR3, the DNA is TGTGCCTGGAGTGACAGTTTCTCCTACGAGCAGTACTTC. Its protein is CAWSDSFSYEQYF.

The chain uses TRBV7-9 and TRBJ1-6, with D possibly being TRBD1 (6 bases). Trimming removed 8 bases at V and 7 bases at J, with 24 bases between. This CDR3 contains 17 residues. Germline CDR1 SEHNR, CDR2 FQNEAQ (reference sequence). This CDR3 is CASSVGGALTDNSPLHF. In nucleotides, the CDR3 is TGTGCCAGCTCCGTTGGGGGCGCCCTAACAGACAATTCACCCCTCCACTTT.

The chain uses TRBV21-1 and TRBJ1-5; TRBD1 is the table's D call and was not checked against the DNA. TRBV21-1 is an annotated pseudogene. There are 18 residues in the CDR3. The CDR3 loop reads CASTTTGPWGYSNQPQHF. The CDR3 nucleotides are TGTGCCAGCACCACGACAGGGCCCTGGGGTTATAGCAATCAGCCCCAGCATTTT.